Listed here are 11 T cell receptor beta chains from one sample, sequenced in a study of breast tumors, draining lymph nodes, adjacent tissues. In TCRdb, the multiplex PCR reads were re-called with MiXCR into one record per CDR3 protein. The sample gives roughly 130,000 distinct CDR3 sequences, about 20% of which show up once; approximately 3.5% is in the top ten. Samples came from axillary lymph nodes draining the breast cancer. The sample comprised axillary lymph node tissue. The source is a female donor with breast cancer. Some clones in this sample may be carry-over from other donors' samples.

About this clonotype itself: A much larger clone is a single base away; this may be a read error. The J gene is TRBJ2-1, the V gene TRBV7-9; 7 positions agree with TRBD2. This CDR3 spans 16 amino acids. The V and J ends lost 1 base and 8 bases, in that order; junction bases with no gene match: 11. Germline-derived CDR1 and CDR2 are SEHNR and FQNEAQ (reference sequence). Here the CDR3 reads CASSLGSGLLNDEQFF. DNA for the CDR3: TGTGCCAGCAGCTTAGGGTCGGGACTATTGAACGATGAGCAGTTCTTC.

Turning to this clonotype: An end of the junction differs from the germline gene, which may be a read error. The chain uses TRBV7-9 and TRBJ1-4, with D unresolved. The CDR3 spans 16 residues. Germline values: CDR1 SEHNR, CDR2 FQNEAQ (reference sequence). The CDR3 DNA follows: TGTGCCAGCAGCCCGCTAAGTGGGAGGGCGGATGAAGAACTGTTTTTT. It translates to CASSPLSGRADEELFF.

The table lists this clonotype with many counts. The chain recombines TRBV12-3 or TRBV12-4 with TRBJ1-5; 7 nucleotides match TRBD1. J was trimmed by 4 bases and V by 6 bases; bases with no gene match: 3. This CDR3 has 13 amino acids. In DNA form, the CDR3 reads TGTGCCAGCAGCACGACAGGGAATCAGCCCCAGCATTTT. Its translation: CASSTTGNQPQHF.

This clonotype was observed at least ten times. The rearrangement uses TRBV25-1 and TRBJ2-4; 14 nucleotides line up with TRBD2. This CDR3 is built from 19 residues. Germline CDR1 reads MGHDK; CDR2 reads SYGVNS. Trimming cost V 4 bases and J 2 bases; bases outside gene matches: 10. CDR3 nucleotides: TGTGCCAGCAGTGGAGGACTAGCGGGAGGAATTAGGTCCAAAAACATTCAGTACTTC. It specifies CASSGGLAGGIRSKNIQYF.

The chain couples TRBV30 to TRBJ2-7, with TRBD1 as a possible D gene (6 bases). V shed 8 bases and J shed 6 bases, with 17 bases lying between them. This CDR3 is built from 12 residues. The germline V gene has CDR1 GTSNPN and CDR2 SVGIG (reference sequence). CDR3 nucleotides: TGTGCCCGGTCTAGGGGGTCGGGCGAGCAGTACTTC. Translating it yields CARSRGSGEQYF.

In this sample, this clonotype turned up many times. The chain has TRBV24-1 and TRBJ1-6, with 7 nucleotides matching TRBD1. V trimming: 3 bases; J trimming: 0 bases; junction bases outside the gene matches: 16. CDR1 and CDR2 from the germline V gene are KGHDR and SFDVKD. There are 21 residues in the CDR3. The CDR3 DNA reads as TGTGCCACCAGTGATGAGACAGGGTCTGCGGACCTGAGCTCCTATAATTCACCCCTCCACTTT. Protein sequence: CATSDETGSADLSSYNSPLHF.

This clonotype was seen repeatedly, ten times or more. V usage is TRBV7-2 and J usage is TRBJ1-6; 7 nucleotides align to TRBD1. V dropped 5 bases and J dropped 1; count of bases not matched to a gene: 14. Germline assignment: CDR1 SGHTA and CDR2 FQGNSA. CDR3 length equals 19 residues. CDR3 nucleotides: TGTGCCAGCAGCGAACAGGGGTTCAGGGCGAGGTCCTATAATTCACCCCTCCACTTT. Translating gives CASSEQGFRARSYNSPLHF.

The table lists this clonotype with many counts. The chain employs TRBV7-2 and TRBJ2-5, with 9 nucleotides matching TRBD2. J lost 5 bases, V lost 2 bases, and 6 bases had no gene match. Looked up from germline, CDR1 is SGHTA and CDR2 is FQGNSA. The CDR3 has 15 residues. CDR3 sequence (DNA): TGTGCCAGCAGCTTACGCCTAGCGGGGATTGAGACCCAGTACTTC. Translating it yields CASSLRLAGIETQYF. The entire variable domain, with the rest obtained from reference TRBV7-2 and TRBJ2-5, is as follows: GAGVSQSPSNKVTEKGKDVELRCDPISGHTALYWYRQSLGQGLEFLIYFQGNSAPDKSGLPSDRFSAERTGGSVSTLTIQRTQQEDSAVYLCASSLRLAGIETQYFGPGTRLLVL.

This clonotype was recorded at least ten times. This chain links TRBV5-1 with TRBJ2-1; TRBD1 matches at 9 bases. The V gene end was trimmed by 3 bases and the J gene end by 10 bases; junction bases not matched to a gene: 14. This CDR3 is 16 amino acids long. Germline V CDR1 and CDR2: SGHRS, YFSETQ. CDR3 loop: CASSSLTGTGFDEQFF. CDR3 nucleotide sequence: TGCGCCAGCAGCTCCTTAACCGGGACAGGGTTCGACGAGCAGTTCTTC.

In this sample, this clonotype turned up many times. V is TRBV5-1 and J is TRBJ2-5; 12 bases are a match to TRBD2. This CDR3 has 15 residues. The germline gives CDR1 SGHRS, CDR2 YFSETQ. The trim removed 1 base at V and 5 bases at J, leaving 3 bases unmatched. The CDR3 DNA reads as TGCGCCAGCAGCTTGCTTGGGACTAGCGGGGAGACCCAGTACTTC. Its translation is CASSLLGTSGETQYF.

This clonotype was detected many times. The chain couples TRBV6-1 to TRBJ1-2; D ambiguous. The CDR3 runs 10 residues. Per germline, CDR1 MNHNS and CDR2 SASEGT. V was trimmed by 3 bases and J by 4 bases, leaving 0 bases between them. In nucleotides, the CDR3 is TGTGCCAGCAGTGACTATGGCTACACCTTC. Translation: CASSDYGYTF.